These T cell receptor beta chains were read from a single sample in a study of control samples from healthy donors and cancer patients. This table comes from immunoSEQ multiplex PCR, and its TCRdb copy is limited to in-frame clones, with some not included. The data hold 150,000 to 200,000 clones, with 80% to 95% observed a single time. Sequenced sample: blood. These receptors came from a woman aged 40 to 55 in good health. The CDR3 runs from the conserved cysteine through the conserved F or W. D genes are given only for firm matches. Some rows have no size entry. The others give once, few or many, or a class for an expanded clone.

>TRBD1|.|TRBV19|TRBJ1-1
CASSRGQENTEAFF
TGTGCCAGTAGTAGGGGACAGGAGAACACTGAAGCTTTCTTT
>.|.|TRBV6-5|TRBJ1-5
CATLRDPGGGQPQHF
TGTGCGACCCTCCGGGACCCCGGTGGGGGTCAGCCCCAGCATTTT
>TRBD2|.|TRBV7-2|TRBJ2-5
CASSLGFALAGARETQYF
TGTGCCAGCAGCTTAGGTTTTGCTCTAGCGGGAGCGAGGGAGACCCAGTACTTC
>TRBD2|.|TRBV5-6|TRBJ2-1
CASRDGLGTSGGANEQFF
TGTGCCAGCAGGGACGGCCTCGGGACTAGCGGGGGGGCGAATGAGCAGTTCTTC
>TRBD1|.|TRBV5-5|TRBJ2-3
CASSLTGMGRDTQYF
TGTGCCAGCAGCCTGACAGGGATGGGAAGGGATACGCAGTATTTT
>.|few|TRBV7-2|TRBJ1-5
CASSLALGQPQHF
TGTGCCAGCAGCTTAGCGTTGGGCCAGCCCCAGCATTTT
>.|.|TRBV6-5|TRBJ2-3
CASSYEGGAPDTQYF
TGTGCCAGCAGTTACGAAGGGGGGGCCCCAGATACGCAGTATTTT
>.|.|TRBV5-1|TRBJ2-7
CASSLGGQYSYEQYF
TGCGCCAGCAGCTTGGGCGGGCAGTACTCCTACGAGCAGTACTTC
>.|.|TRBV9|TRBJ1-2
CASQDLRTGSSGYTF
TGTGCCAGCCAAGACTTAAGAACAGGGAGTTCAGGCTACACCTTC
>TRBD2|.|TRBV19|TRBJ2-1
CASTAGGRYNEQFF
TGTGCCAGCACAGCGGGGGGGCGCTACAATGAGCAGTTCTTC
>TRBD2|.|TRBV11-2|TRBJ2-1
CASSSSLAAYNEQFF
TGTGCCAGCAGCTCTAGTCTAGCGGCCTACAATGAGCAGTTCTTC
>TRBD2|.|TRBV4-1|TRBJ2-1
CASSQFSGTEQFF
TGCGCCAGCAGCCAATTTAGCGGGACAGAGCAGTTCTTC
>.|once|TRBV21-1|TRBJ1-2
CASIRSETGSKGYGYTF
TGTGCCAGCATCCGCTCGGAGACAGGGTCAAAAGGCTATGGCTACACCTTC
>TRBD1|.|TRBV4-2|TRBJ1-2
CASSPGTGNYGYTF
TGTGCCAGCAGCCCCGGGACAGGAAACTATGGCTACACCTTC
>TRBD1|.|TRBV14|TRBJ2-2
CASSQDQGFTGVGELFF
TGTGCCAGCAGCCAAGACCAAGGATTCACAGGGGTCGGGGAGCTGTTTTTT
>.|.|TRBV11-2|TRBJ1-2
CASSLDGGTYGYTF
TGTGCCAGCAGCTTAGACGGGGGCACCTATGGCTACACCTTC
>.|.|TRBV10-1|TRBJ2-3
CASSDRQPSTDTQYF
TGCGCCAGCAGTGATAGACAGCCTAGCACAGATACGCAGTATTTT
>.|.|TRBV9|TRBJ2-7
CASSRGEVTYEQYF
TGTGCCAGCAGCCGCGGGGAGGTCACCTACGAGCAGTACTTC
>TRBD2|.|TRBV6-5|TRBJ2-3
CASSYSSGGVTDTQYF
TGTGCCAGCAGTTACTCAAGCGGGGGAGTCACAGATACGCAGTATTTT
>.|.|TRBV6-5|TRBJ1-2
CASSYSAENYGYTF
TGTGCCAGCAGTTACTCTGCGGAAAACTATGGCTACACCTTC
>TRBD1|.|TRBV25-1|TRBJ1-2
CASSDPRAGGPKNYGYTF
TGTGCCAGCAGTGACCCACGGGCAGGGGGACCAAAGAACTATGGCTACACCTTC
>.|.|TRBV18|TRBJ1-1
CASSQGTLNTEAFF
TGTGCCAGCTCGCAAGGCACCTTGAACACTGAAGCTTTCTTT
>.|few|TRBV14|TRBJ1-6
CASSLGTAVGSPLHF
TGTGCCAGCAGCCTCGGGACGGCAGTTGGCTCACCCCTCCACTTT
>.|few|TRBV5-5|TRBJ1-6
CASSLGFSPLHF
TGTGCCAGCAGCTTGGGGTTTTCACCCCTCCACTTT
>.|.|TRBV5-1|TRBJ2-2
CASSLVRSDTGELFF
TGCGCCAGCAGCTTGGTCCGGTCCGACACCGGGGAGCTGTTTTTT
>TRBD2|few|TRBV11-3|TRBJ2-1
CASSLSGGVYNEQFF
TGTGCCAGCAGCCTAAGCGGGGGGGTTTACAATGAGCAGTTCTTC
>.|.|TRBV20-1|TRBJ1-1
CSASENSLGNTEAFF
TGCAGTGCTAGTGAGAACTCTCTTGGGAACACTGAAGCTTTCTTT
>TRBD2|.|TRBV15|TRBJ2-1
CATSRGILAGGDNEQFF
TGTGCCACCAGCAGAGGGATACTAGCGGGGGGAGACAATGAGCAGTTCTTC
>.|.|TRBV15|TRBJ1-1
CATSEGRYTEAFF
TGTGCCACCAGCGAGGGGCGATACACTGAAGCTTTCTTT
>.|.|TRBV4-1|TRBJ1-1
CASSQFLGTEAFF
TGCGCCAGCAGCCAGTTTCTGGGCACTGAAGCTTTCTTT
>.|once|TRBV3-1/TRBV3-2|TRBJ1-6
CASSQDSTGSNSPLHF
TGTGCCAGCAGCCAAGATTCGACAGGCTCTAATTCACCCCTCCACTTT
>.|.|TRBV7-9|TRBJ2-3
CASSFVGAGGTQYF
TGTGCCAGCAGCTTCGTAGGGGCTGGGGGTACGCAGTATTTT
>.|once|TRBV25-1|TRBJ1-1
CASSGRWGFNAEAFF
TGTGCCAGCAGTGGCCGCTGGGGATTCAACGCTGAAGCTTTCTTT